This entry lists 28 T cell receptor beta chains sequenced from one sample in a study of blood T cell repertoires in COVID-19 (dated by TCRdb to about 2020). The library was generated by the immunoSEQ multiplex PCR assay. TCRdb carries this immuneACCESS record with in-frame sequences only. Its versions omit some clonotypes, under half of them owing to an unresolved V gene in the studies checked, with the rest unexplained. This sample holds 150,000 to 200,000 clones; 70% to 90% were observed only once. Jointly, the top ten make up more than 7.5% of the sample. Material for sequencing was peripheral blood. Receptors originate from a man between 50 and 59 years old with active or convalescent COVID-19.

The chain links TRBV18 to TRBJ2-2; TRBD2 agrees at 12 bases. The germline CDR1 and CDR2 sequences are KGHSH and LQKENI. CDR3 length equals 17 residues. Unmatched junction bases numbered 6, after V lost 4 bases and J lost 3 bases. The CDR3, as DNA: TGTGCCAGCTCACTTTCTAGCGGGGGGGTCGACACCGGGGAGCTGTTTTTT. Protein: CASSLSSGGVDTGELFF.

The rearrangement uses TRBV2 and TRBJ2-7; the match to TRBD2 covers 9 bases. J lost 3 bases, V lost 8 bases, and 14 bases had no gene match. This CDR3 contains 16 residues. The germline V gene encodes CDR1 SNHLY and CDR2 FYNNEI. CDR3 loop: CASHPWGSTSGYEQYF. The CDR3, as DNA: TGTGCCAGCCACCCATGGGGTTCGACTAGCGGCTACGAGCAGTACTTC.

This chain joins TRBV28 and TRBJ1-4; TRBD1 matches 8 bases. The trim removed 6 bases at V and 4 bases at J, leaving 4 bases unmatched. Germline V CDR1 and CDR2: MDHEN, SYDVKM. This CDR3 spans 14 amino acids. CDR3 nucleotide sequence: TGTGCCAGCAGCCTGGGACAGGTTAATGAAAAACTGTTTTTT. Translating gives CASSLGQVNEKLFF.

The chain is built from TRBV11-2 and TRBJ1-2, with D hard to call. CDR3 length equals 15 residues. V lost 1 base, J lost 6 bases, and 15 bases lay in between. Germline V gives CDR1 SGHAT, CDR2 FQNNGV. This CDR3 is CASSLGARERNGYTF. The DNA for the CDR3 is TGTGCCAGCAGCTTAGGAGCCCGGGAAAGAAATGGCTACACCTTC.

This sequence joins TRBV29-1 and TRBJ1-2, with 9 bases lining up with TRBD1. CDR1 is SQVTM, CDR2 ANQGSEA, per germline. This CDR3 spans 14 amino acids. The J segment lost 1 base and the V segment lost 1 base, leaving 1 base of the junction unmatched. CDR3 sequence: CSVEGTGVNYGYTF. The DNA for the CDR3 is TGCAGCGTTGAAGGGACAGGGGTTAACTATGGCTACACCTTC.

The chain is built from TRBV2 and TRBJ2-2; 11 bases fit TRBD1. From germline, CDR1 is SNHLY and CDR2 FYNNEI. This CDR3 is 16 amino acids long. V lost 4 bases and J lost 5; bases outside the gene matches: 6. CDR3 residues: CASSARDRGITGELFF. The CDR3 DNA reads TGTGCCAGCAGTGCCCGGGACAGGGGGATAACCGGGGAGCTGTTTTTT.

This chain joins TRBV15 and TRBJ1-1; maybe TRBD1 (5 bases). Germline loops: CDR1 LNHNV, CDR2 YYDKDF (reference sequence). Between the trimmed V and J ends, which lost 0 bases and 11 bases, there was a span of 13 bases. The CDR3 contains 13 residues. In nucleotides, the CDR3 is TGTGCCACCAGCAGAGATCCTGGAAAGGGGGCTTTCTTT. Protein: CATSRDPGKGAFF.

V gene TRBV5-1 combines with J gene TRBJ1-2, with 7 bases lining up with TRBD1. Germline V gene data show CDR1 as SGHRS and CDR2 as YFSETQ. V trimming: 4 bases; J trimming: 4 bases; junction bases outside the gene matches: 4. The CDR3 contains 13 residues. The CDR3, as DNA: TGCGCCAGCAGCCGGTCAGGGGGCTATGGCTACACCTTC. Translating it yields CASSRSGGYGYTF.

V gene TRBV30 combines with J gene TRBJ1-1, with D perhaps matching TRBD1 (5 bases). The germline CDR1 and CDR2 sequences are GTSNPN and SVGIG (reference sequence). Trimming left V 5 bases short and J 5 bases short, with 12 bases between. The CDR3 has 12 residues. The CDR3 spells CAWQGLSTEAFF. Written as DNA, the CDR3 is TGTGCCTGGCAGGGCTTGAGTACTGAAGCTTTCTTT.

The chain combines TRBV5-4 with TRBJ2-1, with 13 bases identical to TRBD2. There are 19 residues in the CDR3. Germline lookup yields CDR1 SGHNT and CDR2 YYREEE (reference sequence). J gave up 0 bases and V 4 bases, and 10 bases lay outside the gene matches. The DNA of the CDR3 is TGTGCCAGCAGCCCCGAGGGACTAGCGGGACCAAGCTCCTACAATGAGCAGTTCTTC. This encodes CASSPEGLAGPSSYNEQFF.

The chain links TRBV5-6 to TRBJ1-1; TRBD1 is a possible D gene (5 bases). The CDR3 loop spans 15 amino acids. Germline CDR1 is SGHDT and CDR2 is YYEEEE. Trimming left V 4 bases short and J 4 bases short, with 17 bases between. CDR3 residues: CASSRGEVWGTEAFF. The DNA for the CDR3 is TGTGCCAGCAGCCGGGGGGAAGTTTGGGGCACTGAAGCTTTCTTT.

This chain uses TRBV28 with TRBJ2-7; a weak D match, TRBD2 (7 bases). Germline V gene lookup returns CDR1 MDHEN and CDR2 SYDVKM. The V and J ends lost 5 bases and 6 bases respectively, with 17 bases between them. The CDR3 is made up of 14 amino acids. The CDR3 DNA is TGTGCCAGCAGTCCTCAACTCGGGGGGCGCGAGCAGTACTTC. Translated, it gives CASSPQLGGREQYF.

This rearrangement joins TRBV28 to TRBJ2-4; 8 bases agree with TRBD1. This CDR3 comprises 13 residues. Per the germline V gene, CDR1 is MDHEN and CDR2 is SYDVKM. Trimming cost V 9 bases and J 7 bases; bases outside gene matches: 8. CDR3 DNA sequence: TGTGCCAGTCGAACAGGGGGTGCTAACATTCAGTACTTC. Its protein product is CASRTGGANIQYF.

The chain links TRBV11-1 to TRBJ1-2; TRBD1 aligns across 8 bases. CDR3 length equals 14 residues. Germline CDR1 and CDR2: SGHAT and FQDESV (reference sequence). The J segment lost 2 bases and the V segment lost 6 bases, leaving 5 bases of the junction unmatched. The DNA of the CDR3 is TGTGCCAGCAGGAGCGACAGGGGCAACTATGGCTACACCTTC. It codes for CASRSDRGNYGYTF.

This chain uses TRBV10-1 with TRBJ2-7, with 7 bases that match TRBD2. CDR3 length equals 14 residues. Germline V CDR1 and CDR2: WNHNN, SYGVQD (reference sequence). Trimming at V came to 7 bases and at J to 0 bases, leaving 6 bases not matched to a gene. The CDR3: CASTPERGSYEQYF. CDR3 bases: TGCGCCAGCACCCCTGAGCGGGGCTCCTACGAGCAGTACTTC.

The V and J genes are TRBV29-1 and TRBJ2-7; no firm D call. The germline V gene has CDR1 SQVTM and CDR2 ANQGSEA. The CDR3 consists of 12 residues. The V end lost 6 bases, the J end lost 0 bases, and 9 bases lay between the germline ends. The CDR3 region is CSVYESSYEQYF. The CDR3, as DNA: TGCAGCGTCTACGAGAGCTCCTACGAGCAGTACTTC.

This chain connects TRBV27 to TRBJ1-2; D is unclear. CDR1 is MNHEY, CDR2 SMNVEV, per germline (reference sequence). The CDR3 runs 14 residues. V was shortened by 3 bases and J by 8 bases, with 16 bases between the two germline ends. The CDR3 nucleotides read TGTGCCAGCAGTTTCCTCCCTCCCGAGCGCGGCTACACCTTC. It is translated as CASSFLPPERGYTF.

This clone has a single count. The rearrangement links TRBV6-4 to TRBJ1-2, with TRBD1 identical over 9 bases. Germline V gene lookup returns CDR1 MRHNA and CDR2 SNTAGT. This CDR3 is built from 12 residues. V shed 6 bases and J 10 bases; nucleotides not matched to a gene: 6. The CDR3 DNA is TGTGCCAGCAGGGACAGGGGCTTGAACTACACCTTC. This sequence encodes CASRDRGLNYTF.

The chain employs TRBV4-3 and TRBJ1-1; D perhaps matches TRBD1 (5 bases). Per the germline V gene, CDR1 is LGHNA and CDR2 is YSLEER. V lost 0 bases and J lost 4, with 15 bases in between. The CDR3 is 16 amino acids. CDR3 sequence: CASSQELGRWGTEAFF. For the CDR3, the DNA is TGCGCCAGCAGCCAAGAGTTGGGGCGGTGGGGCACTGAAGCTTTCTTT.

The chain joins TRBV4-2 to TRBJ2-3, with 7 bases that match TRBD2. Per the germline V gene, CDR1 is LGHNA and CDR2 is YNFKEQ. This CDR3 contains 19 residues. After removal of 0 bases from V and 2 bases from J, the junction contained 14 bases not matched to a gene. CDR3: CASSQERASGSPFTDTQYF. For the CDR3, the DNA is TGTGCCAGCAGCCAAGAACGGGCTAGCGGCAGCCCCTTCACAGATACGCAGTATTTT.

As for this clone: Because the CDR3's place on the DNA is in doubt, the DNA is left out and the CDR3 is given as listed by TCRdb. The chain joins TRBV10-3 to TRBJ1-5; the D call in the table, TRBD1, was not verified against the DNA. The CDR3 is made up of 16 amino acids, end residues included. CDR1 and CDR2 from the germline V gene are ENHRY and SYGVKD. The CDR3 loop is CAISTSDRGSNQPQHF.

V is TRBV19 and J is TRBJ2-5; TRBD2 matches 8 bases. Losses at the gene ends were 4 bases for V and 5 bases for J; bases not matched to a gene: 6. Germline loops: CDR1 LNHDA, CDR2 SQIVND (reference sequence). This CDR3 is built from 14 residues. Written as DNA, the CDR3 is TGTGCCAGTAGTAGCGGGGGGACCGGGGAGACCCAGTACTTC. Protein: CASSSGGTGETQYF.

CDR3 protein: CASSEDLGQPQHF. Here the CDR3 DNA reads TGTGCCAGCAGTGAAGACCTAGGTCAGCCCCAGCATTTT. The genes are TRBV6-1 and TRBJ1-5; D is unclear. The CDR3 spans 13 residues. The germline V and J ends were trimmed by 1 base and 6 bases, with 7 bases remaining between them. Per germline, CDR1 MNHNS and CDR2 SASEGT.

The chain is built from TRBV6-1 and TRBJ2-1, with D possibly being TRBD2 (5 bases). The CDR3 runs to 15 residues. Germline CDR1 reads MNHNS; CDR2 reads SASEGT. V lost 3 bases to trimming and J lost 4 bases, with 13 bases between them. CDR3 DNA sequence: TGTGCCAGCAGTGAGCTAGCCTTCGATTACAATGAGCAGTTCTTC. Encoded protein: CASSELAFDYNEQFF.

The chain recombines TRBV29-1 with TRBJ1-2; 7 bases line up with TRBD1. From germline, CDR1 is SQVTM and CDR2 ANQGSEA. The CDR3 is 10 amino acids. Trimming cost V 6 bases and J 7 bases; bases outside gene matches: 2. CDR3 nucleotide sequence: TGCAGCGTATGGACAGGTGGCTACACCTTC. Protein: CSVWTGGYTF.

CDR3 protein: CASRPGTGFNTEAFF. CDR3 bases: TGTGCCAGCAGGCCCGGGACAGGGTTTAACACTGAAGCTTTCTTT. This sequence joins TRBV2 and TRBJ1-1; 9 bases line up with TRBD1. CDR3 length equals 15 residues. V was clipped by 6 bases and J by 2 bases; unmatched bases: 7. From germline, CDR1 is SNHLY and CDR2 FYNNEI. The whole variable domain, remainder taken from reference TRBV2 and TRBJ1-1, is EPEVTQTPSHQVTQMGQEVILRCVPISNHLYFYWYRQILGQKVEFLVSFYNNEISEKSEIFDDQFSVERPDGSNFTLKIRSTKLEDSAMYFCASRPGTGFNTEAFFGQGTRLTVV.

There are a few counts of this clone. The chain joins TRBV19 to TRBJ1-2; D not resolved. The CDR3 has 12 amino acids. Trimming took 1 base from V and 8 from J, leaving 8 bases between them. Germline lookup yields CDR1 LNHDA and CDR2 SQIVND (reference sequence). CDR3 DNA sequence: TGTGCCAGTAGTATAGGAGGTACAGGCTACACCTTC. It translates to CASSIGGTGYTF.

This chain uses TRBV10-2 with TRBJ1-6; D gene ambiguous. This CDR3 has 13 residues. Trimming cost V 6 bases and J 5 bases, with 8 bases left between them. In germline, CDR1 is WSHSY, CDR2 SAAADI. CDR3 nucleotides: TGCGCCAGCAGCCGGGATGATAATTCACCCCTCCACTTT. Protein product: CASSRDDNSPLHF.